This T cell receptor beta chain appears in the sequencing data of a study of T cell repertoires in cytomegalovirus infection. Across the whole study: In public TCR beta signatures, there were indications of both CMV infection and matching HLA type. Findings of the study overall: Identification of carriers of CMV plus the relevant HLA was performed using cumulative public TCR beta family frequency.

MiXCR, applied by TCRdb to the reads, yields one record per CDR3 protein. The sample has roughly 990,000 distinct CDR3 sequences, approximately 31% seen once. With 11 bases clipped from V and 4 bases from J, the junction kept 4 bases outside the gene matches. CDR3 length: 13 residues. Per the germline V gene, CDR1 is SGHVS and CDR2 is FQNEAQ. This clonotype was found a few times. Its antigen is undetermined. This chain links TRBV7-8 with TRBJ2-1; 11 positions match TRBD1. This sample comprised cultured CD8+ T cells from PBMCs, obtained from culture after CMV antigen stimulation. The TCR was taken from a human donor in good health (CMV status not recorded). Some clones in this sample may be carry-over from other donors' samples. Here the CDR3 reads CAGGQGAYNEQFF. Here the CDR3 DNA reads TGTGCCGGAGGACAGGGGGCTTACAATGAGCAGTTCTTC.